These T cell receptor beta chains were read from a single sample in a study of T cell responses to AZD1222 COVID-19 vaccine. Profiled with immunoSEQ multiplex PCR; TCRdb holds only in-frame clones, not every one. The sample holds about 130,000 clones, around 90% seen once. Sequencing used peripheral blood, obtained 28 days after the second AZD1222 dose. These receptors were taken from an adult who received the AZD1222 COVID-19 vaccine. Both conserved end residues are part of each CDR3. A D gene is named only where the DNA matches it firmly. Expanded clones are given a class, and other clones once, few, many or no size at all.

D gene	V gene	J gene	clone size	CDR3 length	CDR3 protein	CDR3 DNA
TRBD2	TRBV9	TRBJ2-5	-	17	CASSVGGLAGVGETQYF	TGTGCCAGCAGCGTAGGAGGACTAGCGGGAGTCGGGGAGACCCAGTACTTC
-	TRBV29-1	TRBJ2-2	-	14	CSVGIYRNTGELFF	TGCAGCGTTGGAATTTACAGGAACACCGGGGAGCTGTTTTTT
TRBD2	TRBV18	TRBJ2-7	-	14	CASSPSGNPLEQYF	TGTGCCAGCTCACCGAGCGGGAACCCCCTCGAGCAGTACTTC
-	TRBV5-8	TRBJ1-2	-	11	CASSFRDGYTF	TGTGCCAGCAGCTTTCGTGATGGCTACACCTTC
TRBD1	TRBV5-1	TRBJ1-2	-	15	CASKGQANPNYGYTF	TGCGCCAGCAAGGGACAGGCCAATCCAAACTATGGCTACACCTTC
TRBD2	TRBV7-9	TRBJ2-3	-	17	CASSFPTLAGSRDTQYF	TGTGCCAGCAGCTTCCCCACTCTAGCGGGGTCGAGAGATACGCAGTATTTT
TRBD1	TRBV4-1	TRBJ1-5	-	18	CASSQGTGGQKHNQPQHF	TGCGCCAGCAGCCAGGGGACCGGGGGACAGAAACATAATCAGCCCCAGCATTTT
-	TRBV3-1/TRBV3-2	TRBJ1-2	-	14	CASSQAIDPYGYTF	TGTGCCAGCAGCCAAGCGATAGACCCCTATGGCTACACCTTC
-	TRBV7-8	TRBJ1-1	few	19	CASSPLRSGIRVGNTEAFF	TGTGCCAGCAGCCCCCTTCGGTCTGGGATTAGGGTCGGGAACACTGAAGCTTTCTTT
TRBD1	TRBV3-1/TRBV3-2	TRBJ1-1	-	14	CASSQPGQGDEAFF	TGTGCCAGCAGCCAACCGGGACAGGGTGATGAAGCTTTCTTT
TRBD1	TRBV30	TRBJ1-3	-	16	CAWSRQGPLSGNTIYF	TGTGCCTGGAGTAGACAGGGGCCCCTCTCTGGAAACACCATATATTTT
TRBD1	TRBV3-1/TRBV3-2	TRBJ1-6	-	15	CASTRSRQGHSPLHF	TGTGCCAGCACCCGATCTAGACAGGGACATTCACCCCTCCACTTT
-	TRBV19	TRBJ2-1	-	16	CASSMDTEFSYNEQFF	TGTGCCAGTAGTATGGACACTGAATTCTCCTACAATGAGCAGTTCTTC
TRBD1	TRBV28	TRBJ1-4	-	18	CASSLAWGQLATNEKLFF	TGTGCCAGCAGTTTAGCGTGGGGACAGTTAGCAACTAATGAAAAACTGTTTTTT
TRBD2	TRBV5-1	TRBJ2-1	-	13	CASASGSGNEQFF	TGCGCCAGCGCTAGCGGGAGTGGAAATGAGCAGTTCTTC
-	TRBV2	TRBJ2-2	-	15	CASSVGLAVTGELFF	TGTGCCAGCAGTGTGGGTTTGGCGGTCACCGGGGAGCTGTTTTTT
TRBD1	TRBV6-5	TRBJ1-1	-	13	CATRGGLGTEAFF	TGTGCCACCAGGGGGGGGCTGGGGACTGAAGCTTTCTTT
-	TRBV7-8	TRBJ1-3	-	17	CASSLGLYLAPGNTIYF	TGTGCCAGCAGCTTAGGACTGTATCTGGCCCCTGGAAACACCATATATTTT
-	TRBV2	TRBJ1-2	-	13	CASSGTGTYGYTF	TGTGCCAGCAGTGGTACAGGGACCTATGGCTACACCTTC
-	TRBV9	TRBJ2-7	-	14	CASSPGGRGYEQYF	TGTGCCAGCAGCCCGGGGGGCAGGGGGTACGAGCAGTACTTC
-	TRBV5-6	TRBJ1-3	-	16	CASSRLPRTLGNTIYF	TGTGCCAGCAGCCGCCTTCCGAGGACTCTCGGAAACACCATATATTTT
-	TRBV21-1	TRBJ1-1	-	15	CASSKVVRANTEAFF	TGTGCCAGCAGCAAAGTAGTAAGAGCGAACACTGAAGCTTTCTTT
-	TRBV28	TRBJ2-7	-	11	CASSSTGLIDF	TGTGCCAGCAGTAGTACAGGGCTAATAGACTTC
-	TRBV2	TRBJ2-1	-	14	CASCNTKSGGEQFF	TGTGCCAGCTGTAATACAAAGTCCGGGGGTGAGCAGTTCTTC
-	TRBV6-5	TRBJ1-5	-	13	CASSNEGEQPQHF	TGTGCCAGCAGTAACGAGGGTGAGCAGCCCCAGCATTTT
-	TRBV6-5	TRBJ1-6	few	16	CASSYDGQFLHSPLHF	TGTGCCAGCAGTTACGATGGGCAGTTCCTTCATTCACCCCTCCACTTT
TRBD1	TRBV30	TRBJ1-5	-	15	CAWSGQTGVNQPQHF	TGTGCCTGGAGTGGTCAGACAGGGGTAAATCAGCCCCAGCATTTT
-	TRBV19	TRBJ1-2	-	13	CASSIVPGRGYTF	TGTGCCAGTAGTATAGTTCCCGGTAGAGGCTACACCTTC
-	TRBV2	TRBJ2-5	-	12	CATDQSGETQYF	TGTGCCACCGACCAAAGCGGAGAGACCCAGTACTTC
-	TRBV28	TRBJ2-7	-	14	CASSLGTAYYEQYF	TGTGCCAGCAGTTTAGGGACGGCCTACTACGAGCAGTACTTC
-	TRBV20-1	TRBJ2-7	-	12	CSASNPSYEQYF	TGCAGTGCTAGTAATCCCAGCTACGAGCAGTACTTC
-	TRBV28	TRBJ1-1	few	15	CASSPPGSLNTEAFF	TGTGCCAGCAGTCCCCCGGGAAGTTTGAACACTGAAGCTTTCTTT
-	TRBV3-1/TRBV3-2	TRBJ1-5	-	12	CASSQRNQPQHF	TGTGCCAGCAGCCAGAGGAATCAGCCCCAGCATTTT
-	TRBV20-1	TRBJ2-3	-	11	CSGGIRDTQYF	TGCAGTGGTGGGATAAGGGATACGCAGTATTTT
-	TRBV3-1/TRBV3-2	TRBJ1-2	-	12	CASSQGWVGYTF	TGTGCCAGCAGCCAAGGCTGGGTTGGCTACACCTTC
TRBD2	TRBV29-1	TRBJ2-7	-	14	CSVVPGRSSYEQYF	TGCAGCGTTGTTCCCGGGAGGAGCTCCTACGAGCAGTACTTC
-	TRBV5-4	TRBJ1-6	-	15	CASSFTGASNSPLHF	TGTGCCAGCAGCTTTACCGGCGCTAGTAATTCACCCCTCCACTTT
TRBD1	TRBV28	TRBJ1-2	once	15	CASRATDREMGGYTF	TGTGCCAGCAGGGCAACGGACAGGGAAATGGGTGGCTACACCTTC
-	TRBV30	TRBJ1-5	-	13	CAWSIDSNQPQHF	TGTGCCTGGAGTATTGATAGCAATCAGCCCCAGCATTTT
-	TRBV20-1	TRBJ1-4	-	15	CSASYPTGRQEKLFF	TGCAGTGCTAGTTATCCCACAGGGCGTCAGGAAAAACTGTTTTTT
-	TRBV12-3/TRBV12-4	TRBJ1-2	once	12	CASSLGPSGYTF	TGTGCCAGCAGTTTGGGGCCCTCGGGCTACACCTTC
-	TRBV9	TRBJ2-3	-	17	CASSQTGGGGSTDTQYF	TGTGCCAGCAGCCAAACCGGAGGAGGAGGGAGCACAGATACGCAGTATTTT
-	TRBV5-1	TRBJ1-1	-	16	CASSLGAGLMNTEAFF	TGCGCCAGCAGCTTGGGAGCGGGACTGATGAACACTGAAGCTTTCTTT
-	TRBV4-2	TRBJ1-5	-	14	CASSQDGGRKPQHF	TGTGCCAGCAGCCAAGATGGGGGGAGGAAGCCCCAGCATTTT